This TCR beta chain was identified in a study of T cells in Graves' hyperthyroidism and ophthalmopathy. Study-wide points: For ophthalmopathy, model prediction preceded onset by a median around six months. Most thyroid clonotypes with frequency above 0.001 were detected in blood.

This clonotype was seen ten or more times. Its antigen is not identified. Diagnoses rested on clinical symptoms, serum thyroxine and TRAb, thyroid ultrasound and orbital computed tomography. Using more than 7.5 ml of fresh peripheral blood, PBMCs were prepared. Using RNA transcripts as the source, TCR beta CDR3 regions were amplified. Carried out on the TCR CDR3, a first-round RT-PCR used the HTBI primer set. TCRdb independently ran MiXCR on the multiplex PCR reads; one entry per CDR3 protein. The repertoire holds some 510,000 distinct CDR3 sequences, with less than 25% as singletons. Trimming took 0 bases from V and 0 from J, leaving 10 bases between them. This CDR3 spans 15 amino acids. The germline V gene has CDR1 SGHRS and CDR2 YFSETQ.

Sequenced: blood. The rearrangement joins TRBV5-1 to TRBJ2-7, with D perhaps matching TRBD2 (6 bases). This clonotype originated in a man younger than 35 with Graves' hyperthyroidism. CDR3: CASSLDGGDSYEQYF. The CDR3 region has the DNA TGCGCCAGCAGCTTGGACGGGGGAGACTCCTACGAGCAGTACTTC.